This T cell receptor (beta chain) was sequenced in a study of T cell repertoires in breast cancer. Paired alpha-beta TCRs of CD8+ T cells were analyzed by expanded emulsion RT-PCR. Judged by abundance, this clonotype is medium-sized. One end of the junction fails to match germline, which may point to a read error. A second nested PCR with blocking oligonucleotides suppressed unpaired genes. Per emulsion RT-PCR mix: about 4,500-250,000 T cells plus C-region, Stepout, V-region primers. TCRdb passed the emulsion pairing reads through MiXCR, listing each CDR3 protein once. This sample has roughly 150 distinct CDR3 sequences; 35% to 55% occur once, and the top ten carry about 81%. This clonotype was obtained from a pool of human donors with breast cancer or a healthy control (not recorded which). The specimen sequenced was CD8+ T cells.

This CDR3 is CASSFGLAVYLNF. CDR3 DNA sequence: TGTGCCAGCAGCTTCGGACTAGCGGTGTATCTGAACTTC. This chain links TRBV7-2 with TRBJ2-7, with 10 bases matching TRBD2. The CDR3 extends over 13 amino acids. Germline V gives CDR1 SGHTA, CDR2 FQGNSA.